The 11 T cell receptor beta chains below were found in one sample sequenced in a study of T-cell reconstitution after alpha-beta-depleted transplantation in children. Unique molecular identifiers were used in preparing the TCRbeta library. TCRdb re-called the PCR reads through MiXCR, storing one row per CDR3 protein. The table has 250,000 to 400,000 distinct CDR3 sequences, approximately 23% seen once. This material consisted of PBMCs, mostly from graft donor cells, taken 180 days after TCRalphabeta/CD19-depleted stem cell transplant. These receptors were collected from a male patient aged 5 to 17 who had a stem cell transplant for acute lymphoblastic leukemia, so the T cells may come from the graft donor.

In its sample, this clonotype was seen a few times. The J gene is TRBJ2-2, the V gene TRBV9; 8 positions agree with TRBD1. There are 15 residues in the CDR3. CDR1 is SGDLS, CDR2 YYNGEE, per germline. V dropped 4 bases and J dropped 1; count of bases not matched to a gene: 3. DNA of the CDR3: TGTGCCAGCAGCCCAGGGGGCCTGAACACCGGGGAGCTGTTTTTT. This codes for CASSPGGLNTGELFF.

This rearrangement joins TRBV6-5 to TRBJ2-1; TRBD2 agrees at 8 bases. From germline, CDR1 is MNHEY and CDR2 SVGAGI. The CDR3 spans 17 residues. V was clipped by 4 bases and J by 2 bases; unmatched bases: 10. This CDR3 is CASSSLKREQAYNEQFF. Written as DNA, the CDR3 is TGTGCCAGCAGTTCGCTAAAGCGGGAGCAGGCCTACAATGAGCAGTTCTTC.

The V gene is TRBV7-8, the J gene TRBJ2-3; 13 nucleotides align to TRBD2. V shed 5 bases, J shed 10 bases, and the junction held 9 bases outside the gene matches. Germline lookup yields CDR1 SGHVS and CDR2 FQNEAQ. The CDR3 extends over 15 amino acids. In nucleotides, the CDR3 is TGTGCCAGCAGCCCTCGGACTAGCGGGAGCAGGGCGCAGTATTTT. Amino acid sequence: CASSPRTSGSRAQYF.

By sample share, this clonotype is medium-sized (0.01 to 0.1%). The V gene is TRBV27, the J gene TRBJ2-7, with a tentative D call TRBD1 (6 bases). In germline, CDR1 is MNHEY, CDR2 SMNVEV (reference sequence). V was shortened by 6 bases and J by 4 bases, with 16 bases between the two germline ends. The CDR3 spans 14 residues. This chain's CDR3 is CASSPGTSLYEQYF. The DNA for the CDR3 is TGTGCCAGCAGCCCCGGGACATCGCTATACGAGCAGTACTTC.

J is TRBJ2-1 and V is TRBV12-2; TRBD1 is the table's D call, not checked against the DNA. TRBV12-2 is marked as a pseudogene. The CDR3 has 19 residues. Here the CDR3 DNA reads TGTGCAAGTCGCTTACTAATGCGCCATAAATGGGCTTCCTACAATGAGCAGTTCTTC. Residues: CASRLLMRHKWASYNEQFF.

In its sample, this clonotype was seen a few times. This rearrangement joins TRBV18 to TRBJ2-7; 7 bases are shared with TRBD1. Germline V lookup: CDR1 KGHSH, CDR2 LQKENI. The CDR3 is 15 amino acids. V lost 3 bases and J lost 3; bases outside the gene matches: 8. This CDR3 reads CASSPSGGSNYEQYF. The CDR3 coding sequence is TGTGCCAGCTCACCGTCAGGGGGTTCTAACTACGAGCAGTACTTC.

This clonotype was observed a few times. This chain connects TRBV5-1 to TRBJ2-3, with 9 nucleotides matching TRBD1. Germline CDR1 SGHRS, CDR2 YFSETQ. The J segment lost 5 bases and the V segment lost 2 bases, leaving 9 bases of the junction unmatched. The CDR3 loop spans 16 amino acids. The CDR3 region is CASSFAGTGPVDTQYF. The DNA for the CDR3 is TGCGCCAGCAGCTTCGCCGGGACAGGGCCCGTAGATACGCAGTATTTT.

This clonotype was recorded a few times. The chain recombines TRBV5-1 with TRBJ2-7; the match to TRBD2 covers 7 bases. Germline V CDR1 and CDR2: SGHRS, YFSETQ. This CDR3 is built from 16 residues. V lost 0 bases, J lost 2 bases, and 8 bases stayed unmatched. The CDR3 bases are TGCGCCAGCAGCTTGGCCGGTGCTAGCGGAACCTACGAGCAGTACTTC. Its translation: CASSLAGASGTYEQYF.

V is TRBV7-9 and J is TRBJ1-6, with TRBD1 matching over 9 bases. Unmatched junction bases numbered 7, after V lost 3 bases and J lost 10 bases. Per germline, CDR1 SEHNR and CDR2 FQNEAQ (reference sequence). The length of the CDR3 is 15 residues. CDR3 coding DNA: TGTGCCAGCAGCTTGGTGACAGGGGGGAAGTCACCCCTCCACTTT. This codes for CASSLVTGGKSPLHF.

The chain has TRBV7-8 and TRBJ2-1, with TRBD1 as a possible D gene (7 bases). The V gene lost 2 bases and the J gene lost 5 bases, with 22 bases spanning the gap. The CDR3 runs to 18 residues. Germline V CDR1 and CDR2: SGHVS, FQNEAQ. As DNA, the CDR3 is TGTGCCAGCAGCTTACGGGTCCAGGGGGTTTGGGGGGACAATGAGCAGTTCTTC. Translation gives CASSLRVQGVWGDNEQFF.

This clonotype was observed a few times. The V call is TRBV7-9, the J call TRBJ2-1, with TRBD2 identical over 11 bases. The V and J ends lost 4 bases and 4 bases, in that order; junction bases with no gene match: 21. The CDR3 loop spans 21 amino acids. Per germline, CDR1 SEHNR and CDR2 FQNEAQ (reference sequence). The CDR3 protein is CASSYVLLRDTGTSGYNEQFF. The CDR3, as DNA: TGTGCCAGCAGCTATGTACTTTTGCGGGACACCGGGACTAGCGGTTACAATGAGCAGTTCTTC.